Below are 10 T cell receptor beta chains sequenced from a single sample in a study of T cells after posttransplantation cyclophosphamide. Some clones are missing from TCRdb's copy, which holds only in-frame ones; the method was immunoSEQ multiplex PCR. The sample contains tens of thousands of clones, none of them singletons. Sequenced input: PBMCs. The origin of the receptors is a woman between 45 and 60 years old in good health and a related stem cell transplant donor.

This clone has ten or more counts. This rearrangement joins TRBV6-1 to TRBJ2-1, with D hard to call. CDR1 MNHNS and CDR2 SASEGT come from the germline V gene. The CDR3 length is 14 residues. Trimming removed 6 bases at V and 8 bases at J, with 17 bases between. The chain's CDR3 is CASRVVPQYDEQFF. The CDR3 DNA follows: TGTGCCAGCAGGGTCGTCCCGCAGTACGATGAGCAGTTCTTC.

This clone was counted many times. The CDR3 DNA follows: TGTGCCAGCAGTTTATGGGGTACAGGGACGAACACTGAAGCTTTCTTT. Its protein product is CASSLWGTGTNTEAFF. V and J are TRBV28 and TRBJ1-1; possible D gene TRBD1, 6 bases. This CDR3 spans 16 amino acids. V was clipped by 0 bases and J by 1 base, with 12 bases between them. Germline assignment: CDR1 MDHEN and CDR2 SYDVKM.

In this sample, this clone turned up many times. The chain is built from TRBV18 and TRBJ1-1; D perhaps matches TRBD1 (5 bases). Germline V gene data show CDR1 as KGHSH and CDR2 as LQKENI. V dropped 3 bases and J dropped 5 bases, with 16 bases sitting between them. This CDR3 has 15 amino acids. The DNA of the CDR3 is TGTGCCAGCTCACCGGGCGGGGGTGTCGGTACTGAAGCTTTCTTT. Amino acids: CASSPGGGVGTEAFF.

This clone was found a few times. The rearrangement uses TRBV28 and TRBJ1-2; tentatively, D is TRBD1 (5 bases). This CDR3 spans 13 amino acids. Germline loops: CDR1 MDHEN, CDR2 SYDVKM. Trimming pared 4 bases from V and 5 bases from J, leaving 11 bases between. DNA of the CDR3: TGTGCCAGCAGTTCAGACAGTCTTTATGGCTACACCTTC. Amino acids: CASSSDSLYGYTF.

This clone appeared many times. The chain employs TRBV6-6 and TRBJ1-5, with TRBD1 identical over 7 bases. This CDR3 spans 14 amino acids. Germline values: CDR1 MNHNY, CDR2 SVGAGI (reference sequence). The trim removed 11 bases at V and 2 bases at J, leaving 9 bases unmatched. This CDR3 reads CAAVKGAGNQPQHF. The CDR3 DNA follows: TGTGCCGCAGTTAAGGGGGCTGGCAATCAGCCCCAGCATTTT.

Many counts were recorded for this clone. This rearrangement joins TRBV7-2 to TRBJ2-1; TRBD2 matches at 7 bases. Trimming took 4 bases from V and 0 from J; bases not matched to a gene: 12. CDR1 and CDR2 (germline): SGHTA, FQGNSA. CDR3 size: 18 residues. The CDR3 is CASSYLIRRGSSYNEQFF. The CDR3 nucleotides are TGTGCCAGCAGCTACTTAATCAGGCGGGGGAGCTCCTACAATGAGCAGTTCTTC.

This clone has at least ten counts. The V call is TRBV4-2, the J call TRBJ2-5; TRBD2 agrees at 8 bases. V trimming: 1 base; J trimming: 5 bases; junction bases outside the gene matches: 6. Germline CDR1 is LGHNA and CDR2 is YNFKEQ. The CDR3 sequence is 15 residues long. The CDR3 reads CASSQVREVGETQYF. The CDR3 coding sequence is TGTGCCAGCAGCCAAGTGCGGGAGGTTGGTGAGACCCAGTACTTC.

This clone was counted at least ten times. CDR3 nucleotide sequence: TGTGCCAGCAGTTTTGGGCCTCATAACTATGGCTACACCTTC. Translating gives CASSFGPHNYGYTF. The genes are TRBV28 and TRBJ1-2, with D hard to call. The V gene lost 3 bases and the J gene lost 1 base, with 9 bases spanning the gap. The CDR3 contains 14 residues. Germline-derived CDR1 and CDR2 are MDHEN and SYDVKM.

The J gene is TRBJ2-3, the V gene TRBV30, with D hard to call. Trimming left V 0 bases short and J 0 bases short, with 4 bases between. CDR3 size: 13 residues. Germline-derived CDR1 and CDR2 are GTSNPN and SVGIG (reference sequence). CDR3 residues: CAWSVGSTDTQYF. Written as DNA, the CDR3 is TGTGCCTGGAGTGTCGGTAGCACAGATACGCAGTATTTT.

V usage is TRBV27 and J usage is TRBJ1-2, with D perhaps matching TRBD1 (5 bases). The germline V and J ends were trimmed by 4 bases and 4 bases, with 19 bases remaining between them. Germline CDR1 reads MNHEY; CDR2 reads SMNVEV (reference sequence). CDR3 size: 16 residues. The CDR3 nucleotides are TGTGCCAGCAGTTCATTCCTGCGGGGACCCCTCTATGGCTACACCTTC. Protein sequence: CASSSFLRGPLYGYTF.